The 7 T cell receptor beta chains below all came from one sample that was sequenced in a study of tumor-infiltrating lymphocytes in primary liver carcinoma. Priming with a constant-region primer yielded TCR beta cDNA from around 0.45 ug total RNA. The TCR beta library was amplified through three nested multiplex PCR rounds in a modified ARM-PCR procedure. Each of the first two PCR rounds ran approximately 9 cycles with TRBV1-TRBV30 forward and C-beta reverse primers. TCRdb analysed the multiplex PCR reads with MiXCR anew, one entry per CDR3 protein. The sample lists nearly 200,000 distinct CDR3 sequences, roughly 61% occurring once. The researchers obtained blood RNA from unsorted whole blood and also extracted germline DNA. Source material: peripheral blood. Receptors were obtained from a woman aged 55 to 70 with primary liver carcinoma and hepatitis B virus infection.

Comments on this clonotype: A junction boundary mismatches the germline segment, possibly from a read error. CDR3 sequence: CASTTTSGRSPNGQFF. The DNA of the CDR3 is TGCGCCAGCACCACCACTAGCGGGAGATCTCCTAATGGGCAGTTCTTC. The chain recombines TRBV28 with TRBJ2-1, with TRBD2 matching over 11 bases. The CDR3 runs to 16 residues. Germline V gene data show CDR1 as MDHEN and CDR2 as SYDVKM.

Of note for this clonotype: Germline is not matched at one junction end, which may reflect a read error. The chain couples TRBV11-2 to TRBJ2-2, with 11 bases aligning to TRBD2. Germline CDR1 SGHAT, CDR2 FQNNGV. The CDR3 covers 16 residues. CDR3 sequence: CASSLLAGDLTGDLFF. CDR3 nucleotide sequence: TGCGCCAGCAGCCTACTAGCGGGAGATTTAACCGGGGATCTGTTTTTT.

This clonotype qualifies as medium-sized. This chain joins TRBV11-2 and TRBJ2-3; unclear D gene. Germline values: CDR1 SGHAT, CDR2 FQNNGV. V gave up 0 bases and J gave up 5 bases, with 6 bases separating them. CDR3 size: 13 residues. The CDR3 region is CASSLDRIDTQYF. CDR3 bases: TGTGCCAGCAGCTTAGATAGAATAGATACGCAGTATTTT.

This clonotype came up once. Because it lacks the conserved phenylalanine or tryptophan at the end, this CDR3 is likely a read error. The limits of the CDR3 on the DNA are not certain, so only TCRdb's listed CDR3 is given. V gene TRBV11-2 combines with J gene TRBJ2-2. CDR1 is SGHAT, CDR2 FQNNGV, per germline. 12 amino acids form the CDR3, both terminal residues included. CDR3 sequence: CASRFTAGEPFL.

Of note for this clonotype: One end of the junction does not line up with germline, which may come from a read error. The chain is built from TRBV11-1 and TRBJ1-1; D unclear. The CDR3 consists of 16 residues. Germline CDR1 SGHAT, CDR2 FQDESV (reference sequence). CDR3 nucleotide sequence: TGTGCCAGAAGCTTAGCCGACGGAAGAATGGACACTGAAGCTTTCTTT. This encodes CARSLADGRMDTEAFF. Filled out from reference TRBV11-1 and TRBJ1-1, the complete variable domain reads EAEVAQSPRYKITEKSQAVAFWCDPISGHATLYWYRQILGQGPELLVQFQDESVVDDSQLPKDRFSAERLKGVDSTLKIQPAELGDSAMYLCARSLADGRMDTEAFFGQGTRLTVV.

The genes are TRBV6-1 and TRBJ1-2; 11 positions agree with TRBD1. Germline CDR1 reads MNHNS; CDR2 reads SASEGT. CDR3 length: 16 amino acids. V was clipped by 6 bases and J by 6 bases; unmatched bases: 12. CDR3 protein: CASRRTGGTGAHGYTF. CDR3 DNA sequence: TGTGCCAGCAGAAGGACAGGGGGCACAGGTGCGCATGGCTACACCTTC.

The CDR3 DNA reads as TGTGTCACCGGGAGGGGACAGGGGAAGCGGACCCAGTACTTC. Its translation is CVTGRGQGKRTQYF. V and J are TRBV28 and TRBJ2-5, with 10 bases that match TRBD1. Germline assignment: CDR1 MDHEN and CDR2 SYDVKM. The CDR3 totals 14 residues. Combining the CDR3 with reference TRBV28 and TRBJ2-5 gives the whole variable domain DVKVTQSSRYLVKRTGEKVFLECVQDMDHENMFWYRQDPGLGLRLIYFSYDVKMKEKGDIPEGYSVSREKKERFSLILESASTNQTSMYLCVTGRGQGKRTQYFGPGTRLLVL.